This is a list of T cell receptor beta chains from one sample in a study of cytomegalovirus exposure and HLA in healthy donors. Produced via immunoSEQ multiplex PCR; TCRdb's table is partial and in-frame only. Among about 160,000 clones listed, around 77% were seen once. Material for sequencing was PBMCs. These receptors all come from a woman aged 25 to 39 in good health and CMV-seronegative. Each CDR3 is given with its conserved first and last residue. The order of the fields is V gene, J gene, CDR3 protein.

v_call: TRBV27
j_call: .
cdr3_aa: CASSLGARIRSTYEQYF

v_call: TRBV27
j_call: TRBJ1-6
cdr3_aa: CASSFRDSILNSPLHF

v_call: TRBV2
j_call: TRBJ2-3
cdr3_aa: CASSPQGYTDTQYF

v_call: TRBV19
j_call: TRBJ1-1
cdr3_aa: CASSMDLEDTEAFF

v_call: TRBV28
j_call: TRBJ1-5
cdr3_aa: CASSFQRRQGGQPQHF

v_call: TRBV5-1
j_call: TRBJ2-5
cdr3_aa: CASRGGAVQETQYF

v_call: TRBV12-5
j_call: TRBJ2-7
cdr3_aa: CASGLVRGTGPYEQYF

v_call: TRBV25-1
j_call: TRBJ2-7
cdr3_aa: CATTTGTSYEQYF

v_call: TRBV7-7
j_call: TRBJ2-3
cdr3_aa: CASGPSGETDTQYF

v_call: TRBV6-1
j_call: TRBJ2-6
cdr3_aa: CASSGFQGSGANVLTF

v_call: TRBV25-1
j_call: TRBJ1-4
cdr3_aa: CASSEYIREKLFF

v_call: TRBV9
j_call: TRBJ1-1
cdr3_aa: CASSVEEWTVRTEAFF

v_call: TRBV19
j_call: TRBJ2-7
cdr3_aa: CASSIDLEAEQYF

v_call: TRBV10-1
j_call: TRBJ1-2
cdr3_aa: CASSESRGQQRVYGYTF

v_call: TRBV9
j_call: TRBJ2-3
cdr3_aa: CASSVGTDSFTDTQYF

v_call: TRBV2
j_call: TRBJ1-1
cdr3_aa: CASRDRGITEAFF

v_call: TRBV6-5
j_call: TRBJ1-1
cdr3_aa: CASEATGGNTEAFF

v_call: TRBV10-3
j_call: TRBJ1-1
cdr3_aa: CAIGGQLNEAFF

v_call: TRBV5-1
j_call: TRBJ2-2
cdr3_aa: CASSLVAGVLELFF

v_call: TRBV2
j_call: TRBJ1-6
cdr3_aa: CASSRTDNNSPLHF

v_call: TRBV28
j_call: TRBJ1-6
cdr3_aa: CASRLSSYNSPLHF

v_call: TRBV5-8
j_call: TRBJ1-6
cdr3_aa: CASSLGRGSPLHF

v_call: TRBV4-1
j_call: TRBJ1-4
cdr3_aa: CASSPRPSPATNEKLFF

v_call: TRBV29-1
j_call: TRBJ1-5
cdr3_aa: CSVSRDRGRNQPQHF

v_call: TRBV25-1
j_call: TRBJ1-5
cdr3_aa: CASSPVGQGSQPQHF

v_call: TRBV10-3
j_call: TRBJ1-3
cdr3_aa: CAISDGTTSGNTIYF

v_call: TRBV6-5
j_call: TRBJ1-1
cdr3_aa: CASSYSPQFLEAFF

v_call: TRBV7-6
j_call: TRBJ2-1
cdr3_aa: CASSRIRDRGYNEQFF

v_call: TRBV7-2
j_call: TRBJ1-1
cdr3_aa: CASSAQGFNTEAFF

v_call: TRBV6-5
j_call: TRBJ1-2
cdr3_aa: CASSYSQGGNGYTF

v_call: TRBV11-2
j_call: TRBJ2-7
cdr3_aa: CASSLGGLFYEQYF